The 19 T cell receptor beta chains given below trace back to one sample, sequenced in a study of CD8+CD57+ T cells in acquired aplastic anemia. Genomic DNA provided the template from which TCR beta VDJ and CDR3 profiles were obtained. TCRdb processed the reads anew with MiXCR; each CDR3 protein has one entry. The profile shows about 120,000 distinct CDR3 sequences, 45% to 60% of them singletons. All patients picked for sequencing had shown, by flow cytometry, an expansion of CD8+CD57+ cells. Sequenced sample: sorted CD4+, CD8+, or CD8+CD57+ T cells (not recorded which) from PBMCs. These receptors all come from a human donor with aplastic anemia.

The chain couples TRBV15 to TRBJ2-5; no clear D. The V end was cut by 1 base, the J end by 1 base, with 1 base between. CDR3 length: 12 amino acids. Germline CDR1 LNHNV, CDR2 YYDKDF (reference sequence). For the CDR3, the DNA is TGTGCCACCAGCAGAGGCCAAGAGACCCAGTACTTC. Translation gives CATSRGQETQYF.

The chain joins TRBV15 to TRBJ1-6, with a possible D match to TRBD1 (6 bases). Germline CDR1 is LNHNV and CDR2 is YYDKDF (reference sequence). The CDR3 has 15 residues. The ends were cut back, 5 bases at V and 8 bases at J, with 16 bases in the middle. CDR3 residues: CATSGSTGSDSPLHF. The DNA of the CDR3 is TGTGCCACCAGCGGATCCACAGGGTCTGATTCACCCCTCCACTTT.

This clonotype showed up just once. This sequence joins TRBV20-1 and TRBJ2-1; 7 bases are a match to TRBD2. The CDR3 consists of 14 residues. The junction had 5 bases not matched to a gene; V was cut back by 3 bases and J by 3 bases. Germline lookup yields CDR1 DFQATT and CDR2 SNEGSKA (reference sequence). The CDR3 sequence: CSASRGRNYNEQFF. CDR3 nucleotides: TGCAGTGCTAGCCGCGGGAGAAACTACAATGAGCAGTTCTTC.

This clonotype was observed a handful of times. This chain uses TRBV24-1 with TRBJ2-3, with TRBD2 matching over 14 bases. The CDR3 covers 17 residues. CDR1 is KGHDR and CDR2 is SFDVKD in the germline V gene. V was pared by 3 bases and J by 6 bases, with 7 bases of the junction left unmatched. The CDR3 DNA follows: TGTGCCACCAGTGATCTCGGACTAGCGGGAGGACCCGATACGCAGTATTTT. As protein: CATSDLGLAGGPDTQYF.

This clonotype was observed at least ten times. The V call is TRBV10-3, the J call TRBJ1-4; tentative D call: TRBD1 (6 bases). This CDR3 is 14 amino acids long. The V and J ends lost 2 bases and 6 bases respectively, with 10 bases between them. In germline, CDR1 is ENHRY, CDR2 SYGVKD. CDR3 DNA: TGTGCCATCAGTGAGGACAGGAACGATGAAAAACTGTTTTTT. Encoded protein: CAISEDRNDEKLFF.

This clonotype showed up just a few times. V usage is TRBV2 and J usage is TRBJ2-2; maybe TRBD1 (5 bases). The CDR3 contains 12 residues. V lost 9 bases and J lost 3, with 8 bases in between. The germline V gene has CDR1 SNHLY and CDR2 FYNNEI. CDR3 DNA: TGTGCCAGTTGCAGGGACACCGGGGAGCTGTTTTTT. It specifies CASCRDTGELFF.

The V gene is TRBV5-6, the J gene TRBJ2-1, with 9 bases identical to TRBD1. Germline V CDR1 and CDR2: SGHDT, YYEEEE. CDR3 length: 15 amino acids. The V segment lost 5 bases and the J segment 5 bases; nucleotides outside the gene matches: 8. CDR3 nucleotide sequence: TGTGCCAGCAGATATACAGGGGGCTCAAACAATGAGCAGTTCTTC. It yields the protein CASRYTGGSNNEQFF.

This clonotype was counted at least ten times. The rearrangement links TRBV19 to TRBJ1-1; TRBD1 is a possible D gene (5 bases). Germline CDR1 is LNHDA and CDR2 is SQIVND (reference sequence). The CDR3 is made up of 13 amino acids. The V and J ends lost 4 bases and 5 bases respectively, with 11 bases between them. CDR3: CASSSWGWTEAFF. As DNA, the CDR3 is TGTGCCAGTAGTAGCTGGGGGTGGACTGAAGCTTTCTTT.

This rearrangement joins TRBV10-3 to TRBJ1-6; D is uncertain. This CDR3 spans 12 amino acids. Germline V gene data show CDR1 as ENHRY and CDR2 as SYGVKD. V lost 6 bases and J 8 bases, leaving 8 bases between the germline ends. The CDR3 is CAISRSDSPLHF. The CDR3 nucleotides read TGTGCCATCAGCCGCAGTGATTCACCCCTCCACTTT.

By sample fraction, this clonotype is large (0.1 to 1%). The gene calls are TRBV7-9 and TRBJ2-2, with TRBD1 as a possible D gene (5 bases). The V end lost 5 bases, the J end lost 0 bases, and 10 bases lay between the germline ends. This CDR3 spans 15 amino acids. Germline V CDR1 and CDR2: SEHNR, FQNEAQ (reference sequence). This CDR3 is CASSHRPTNTGELFF. CDR3 DNA: TGTGCCAGCAGCCACAGGCCGACGAACACCGGGGAGCTGTTTTTT.

This rearrangement joins TRBV29-1 to TRBJ2-7; the D gene is possibly TRBD1 (5 bases). There are 12 residues in the CDR3. V was trimmed by 6 bases and J by 4 bases, leaving 13 bases between them. CDR1 and CDR2 (germline): SQVTM, ANQGSEA. This CDR3 is CSVTTVGYEQYF. The DNA for the CDR3 is TGCAGCGTCACGACAGTGGGATACGAGCAGTACTTC.

In nucleotides, the CDR3 is TGTGCCAGCAGTTTGTATTGGGGAAACTCTGGGGCCAACGTCCTGACTTTC. It yields the protein CASSLYWGNSGANVLTF. The chain has TRBV12-3 or TRBV12-4 and TRBJ2-6, with D hard to call. The CDR3 has 17 amino acids. Trimming removed 3 bases at V and 0 bases at J, with 12 bases between.

This chain uses TRBV20-1 with TRBJ2-5; 9 bases are shared with TRBD1. With 3 bases clipped from V and 3 bases from J, the junction kept 2 bases outside the gene matches. The CDR3 has 13 amino acids. The germline V gene has CDR1 DFQATT and CDR2 SNEGSKA (reference sequence). The CDR3: CSASRDREETQYF. CDR3 nucleotides: TGCAGTGCTAGTAGGGACAGGGAAGAGACCCAGTACTTC.

This clonotype was seen a few times. A much larger clone lies one base from this, so it may be a read error. The chain has TRBV7-6 and TRBJ2-7; D is possibly TRBD1 or TRBD2 (6 bases each). The CDR3 covers 14 residues. V was cut by 5 bases and J by 2 bases, with 13 bases left in between. Germline V gene sequence: CDR1 SGHVS, CDR2 FNYEAQ. The CDR3 sequence is CASSRDGGPYEQYF. The CDR3 DNA sequence: TGTGCCAGCAGCCGGGACGGGGGCCCCTACGAGCAGTACTTC.

V gene TRBV25-1 combines with J gene TRBJ2-7; the match to TRBD1 covers 7 bases. This CDR3 is built from 14 residues. The V and J ends lost 1 base and 4 bases, in that order; junction bases with no gene match: 4. Germline lookup yields CDR1 MGHDK and CDR2 SYGVNS. Written as DNA, the CDR3 is TGTGCCAGCAGTGAATGGGGGACAGTTTACGAGCAGTACTTC. Its protein product is CASSEWGTVYEQYF.

The rearrangement joins TRBV7-2 to TRBJ2-2; D not resolved. The CDR3 spans 12 residues. The V end lost 1 base, the J end lost 9 bases, and 6 bases lay between the germline ends. CDR1 and CDR2 from the germline V gene are SGHTA and FQGNSA. The DNA of the CDR3 is TGTGCCAGCAGCTTAGTTAGGCGGGAGCTGTTTTTT. Translation gives CASSLVRRELFF.

This clonotype was counted a few times. The rearrangement joins TRBV15 to TRBJ2-7, with 8 bases identical to TRBD1. Germline V gene lookup returns CDR1 LNHNV and CDR2 YYDKDF (reference sequence). The V and J ends lost 3 bases and 7 bases, in that order; junction bases with no gene match: 8. The CDR3 consists of 14 residues. CDR3 DNA: TGTGCCACCAGCAGTCGACAGGGGCCGGAGGAGCAGTACTTC. As protein: CATSSRQGPEEQYF.

A few counts support this clonotype. A much larger clone sits a single nucleotide away, making a read error possible. The CDR3 spells CASSGQGAYAQYF. CDR3 sequence (DNA): TGTGCCAGCAGCGGACAGGGGGCCTACGCGCAGTACTTC. This chain joins TRBV5-6 and TRBJ2-7, with 11 bases identical to TRBD1. The length of the CDR3 is 13 residues. In germline, CDR1 is SGHDT, CDR2 YYEEEE.

The chain has TRBV2 and TRBJ1-6, with D possibly matching TRBD1 (6 bases). The CDR3 is 12 amino acids. Germline lookup yields CDR1 SNHLY and CDR2 FYNNEI. With 9 bases removed from V and 10 bases from J, the gap between germline ends came to 13 bases. The CDR3 DNA reads as TGTGCCAGTAGGACGGGGGGCTCACCCCTCCACTTT. It translates to CASRTGGSPLHF.